This T cell receptor (beta chain) was sequenced for a study of cytomegalovirus exposure and HLA in healthy donors. Study background: Around 76% of 398 genotyped donors fell in the Caucasian-associated ancestry cluster. Study-level findings and limits: The likely origin of a cluster of highly shared sequence variants was a sequencing artifact. Among immune exposure information, only CMV serostatus was available.

CDR1 and CDR2 (germline): SGHVS, FNYEAQ. This CDR3 spans 16 amino acids. The V and J ends lost 6 bases and 0 bases, in that order; junction bases with no gene match: 7. The study sampled nominally healthy donors, though unrecorded immune exposures were likely. 60 Vbeta and 13 Jbeta primers were used in PCR. Profiling relied on immunoSEQ multiplex PCR, and the TCRdb table lists in-frame clones only, not all of them. Of about 190,000 clones in the sample, approximately 80% were seen once. Of note for this clone: The antigen is unknown.

The sample consisted of PBMCs. J is TRBJ2-3 and V is TRBV7-6, with 9 bases lining up with TRBD2. The TCR sequence derives from a woman aged 25 to 39 in good health and CMV-seronegative. CDR3: CASRPGTSTSTDTQYF. The CDR3, as DNA: TGTGCCAGCAGGCCCGGGACTAGCACCAGCACAGATACGCAGTATTTT.